The 16 T cell receptor beta chains below all came from one sample that was sequenced in a study of T cell responses to AZD1222 COVID-19 vaccine (dated by TCRdb to the early 2020s). The time point label, as the study defines it: about 28 days (+/-7) after the second vaccine dose. The library was built by means of the immunoSEQ multiplex PCR assay. In TCRdb, the immuneACCESS table is reduced to in-frame sequences with V and J assigned. These tables do not hold every clone; where another copy was compared, an unresolved V gene accounts for under half, and the others remain unexplained. This sample comprises 100,000 to 150,000 clones, more than 70% of them detected only once. The leading ten clones occupy around 4.4% of the sample. This specimen was peripheral blood, taken 28 days after the second AZD1222 dose. These receptors came from an adult who received the AZD1222 COVID-19 vaccine.

The chain couples TRBV3-1 (or the pseudogene TRBV3-2) to TRBJ1-5; D uncertain. V was pared by 3 bases and J by 3 bases, with 6 bases between. This CDR3 contains 13 residues. Looked up from germline, CDR1 is LGHDT and CDR2 is YNNKEL (reference sequence). This chain's CDR3 is CASSQGLNQPQHF. As DNA, the CDR3 is TGTGCCAGCAGCCAGGGTCTCAATCAGCCCCAGCATTTT.

This chain uses TRBV10-3 with TRBJ2-3, with 10 positions matching TRBD2. J lost 0 bases, V lost 11 bases, and 5 bases had no gene match. Germline loops: CDR1 ENHRY, CDR2 SYGVKD. CDR3 length: 14 amino acids. CDR3 protein: CAVRTSGSTDTQYF. DNA for the CDR3: TGTGCCGTCCGGACTAGCGGAAGCACAGATACGCAGTATTTT.

CDR3 sequence: CAWAGGGNEKLFF. The CDR3 DNA reads TGTGCCTGGGCAGGGGGTGGGAATGAAAAACTGTTTTTT. V gene TRBV30 combines with J gene TRBJ1-4; 7 bases fit TRBD1. This CDR3 spans 13 amino acids. CDR1 GTSNPN and CDR2 SVGIG come from the germline V gene (reference sequence). The V segment lost 5 bases and the J segment 5 bases; nucleotides outside the gene matches: 5.

This clone was observed a few times. The V call is TRBV5-1, the J call TRBJ2-1; D is unresolved. Germline values: CDR1 SGHRS, CDR2 YFSETQ. The CDR3 extends over 12 amino acids. Trimming took 0 bases from V and 8 from J, leaving 6 bases between them. The CDR3 sequence is CASSLGVHEQFF. CDR3 DNA sequence: TGCGCCAGCAGCTTGGGGGTCCATGAGCAGTTCTTC.

This sequence joins TRBV5-4 and TRBJ1-2; a weak D match, TRBD1 (5 bases). CDR1 SGHNT and CDR2 YYREEE come from the germline V gene (reference sequence). Between the trimmed V and J ends, which lost 4 bases and 7 bases, there was a span of 23 bases. The CDR3 has 16 amino acids. The CDR3 loop is CASSGNLGPTRGGYTF. CDR3 nucleotide sequence: TGTGCCAGCAGCGGCAACCTGGGACCCACTCGGGGTGGCTACACCTTC. The complete variable domain, with remaining parts taken from reference TRBV5-4 and TRBJ1-2, reads ETGVTQSPTHLIKTRGQQVTLRCSSQSGHNTVSWYQQALGQGPQFIFQYYREEENGRGNFPPRFSGLQFPNYSSELNVNALELDDSALYLCASSGNLGPTRGGYTFGSGTRLTVV.

This chain joins TRBV7-9 and TRBJ1-5; TRBD1 agrees at 7 bases. Germline values: CDR1 SEHNR, CDR2 FQNEAQ (reference sequence). The length of the CDR3 is 14 residues. J gave up 3 bases and V 5 bases, and 4 bases lay outside the gene matches. CDR3 sequence reads: CASSGGQSNQPQHF. The CDR3 DNA sequence: TGTGCCAGCAGCGGGGGACAGTCCAATCAGCCCCAGCATTTT. Based on the CDR3 plus reference TRBV7-9 and TRBJ1-5, the full variable domain is DTGVSQNPRHKITKRGQNVTFRCDPISEHNRLYWYRQTLGQGPEFLTYFQNEAQLEKSRLLSDRFSAERPKGSFSTLEIQRTEQGDSAMYLCASSGGQSNQPQHFGDGTRLSIL.

This rearrangement joins TRBV5-7 to TRBJ2-3; D is unresolved. TRBV5-7 qualifies as an ORF whose function is uncertain. CDR3 size: 14 residues. Trimming shortened V by 4 bases and J by 2 bases, and 11 bases separated the two germline ends. DNA for the CDR3: TGTGCCAGCAGCCCGGAATGTTACACAGATACGCAGTATTTT. Encoded protein: CASSPECYTDTQYF.

The rearrangement uses TRBV9 and TRBJ1-2; D is uncertain. Trimming left V 2 bases short and J 4 bases short, with 6 bases between. The CDR3 is 12 residues long. Germline CDR1 and CDR2: SGDLS and YYNGEE. The CDR3 protein is CASSVVGYGYTF. CDR3 nucleotides: TGTGCCAGCAGCGTGGTCGGCTATGGCTACACCTTC.

The genes are TRBV2 and TRBJ1-5; D remains unclear. Germline V gives CDR1 SNHLY, CDR2 FYNNEI. CDR3 length: 17 residues. V shed 2 bases and J shed 2 bases, with 16 bases lying between them. CDR3 DNA: TGTGCCAGCAGTGAAAAGGCAGAGTGGTATGGCAATCAGCCCCAGCATTTT. Its translation: CASSEKAEWYGNQPQHF.

This chain connects TRBV6-5 to TRBJ2-7; D ambiguous. Germline lookup yields CDR1 MNHEY and CDR2 SVGAGI. Trimming shortened V by 0 bases and J by 2 bases, and 8 bases separated the two germline ends. The CDR3 has 14 residues. The CDR3: CASSYSPVTYEQYF. The CDR3 DNA reads TGTGCCAGCAGTTACTCTCCCGTAACCTACGAGCAGTACTTC.

The chain combines TRBV2 with TRBJ2-3; 7 bases are a match to TRBD1. CDR1 and CDR2 from the germline V gene are SNHLY and FYNNEI. V was pared by 6 bases and J by 3 bases, with 6 bases of the junction left unmatched. This CDR3 has 14 residues. CDR3 sequence: CASRTGTATDTQYF. In nucleotides, the CDR3 is TGTGCCAGCAGAACCGGGACAGCTACAGATACGCAGTATTTT.

In nucleotides, the CDR3 is TGTGCCAGCAGTACGCCTAGGGTAGTTGGAAACACCATATATTTT. As protein: CASSTPRVVGNTIYF. The V gene is TRBV6-5, the J gene TRBJ1-3; D remains unclear. V dropped 5 bases and J dropped 3 bases, with 14 bases sitting between them. Germline V CDR1 and CDR2: MNHEY, SVGAGI. This CDR3 region has 15 residues.

The rearrangement uses TRBV28 and TRBJ1-2, with TRBD1 identical over 7 bases. Unmatched junction bases numbered 9, after V lost 7 bases and J lost 4 bases. Germline V gene data show CDR1 as MDHEN and CDR2 as SYDVKM. The CDR3 is 14 residues long. DNA of the CDR3: TGTGCCAGCACCTTGGGGGACAGAGTCTATGGCTACACCTTC. Translated, it gives CASTLGDRVYGYTF.

This clone was observed a few times. The chain combines TRBV11-2 with TRBJ1-1; D not resolved. The CDR3 length is 11 residues. Germline-derived CDR1 and CDR2 are SGHAT and FQNNGV. Trimming pared 7 bases from V and 11 bases from J, leaving 14 bases between. The CDR3 coding sequence is TGTGCCAGCAAAGATATGGTAGGCGCTTTCTTT. Translating gives CASKDMVGAFF.

The V call is TRBV6-5, the J call TRBJ1-3, with 7 positions matching TRBD1. The CDR3 spans 13 residues. The ends lost 7 bases at V and 3 bases at J; junction bases unmatched: 3. The germline CDR1 and CDR2 sequences are MNHEY and SVGAGI. The CDR3 spells CASNSGGGNTIYF. In DNA form, the CDR3 reads TGTGCCAGCAATTCAGGGGGTGGAAACACCATATATTTT.

The rearrangement uses TRBV30 and TRBJ1-4, with TRBD1 matching over 7 bases. The V gene's germline CDR1 is GTSNPN and CDR2 SVGIG (reference sequence). V was pared by 1 base and J by 8 bases, with 10 bases of the junction left unmatched. CDR3 size: 15 residues. Written as DNA, the CDR3 is TGTGCCTGGAGTGCCGGGGACAGACAATCGGAAAAACTGTTTTTT. This sequence encodes CAWSAGDRQSEKLFF.